The clone carrying this T cell receptor beta chain has a single count. The source of the sample is a study of control samples from healthy donors and cancer patients. Trimming took off 6 bases at V and 4 bases at J, with 4 bases between the two ends. The CDR3 loop spans 11 amino acids. The V gene's germline CDR1 is WSHSY and CDR2 SAAADI. Sequencing was performed with immunoSEQ multiplex PCR; in TCRdb, only in-frame clones are kept and a portion is missing. In the table there are some 150,000 clones, roughly 94% of which are singletons. The clonotype was recovered from a man in his fifties or sixties with colorectal cancer. J is TRBJ2-1 and V is TRBV10-2, with D unclear. Input material: PBMCs. The CDR3 sequence is CASRDYNEQFF. The CDR3 DNA follows: TGCGCCAGCAGGGATTACAATGAGCAGTTCTTC.